What follows are 2 T cell receptor beta chains derived from one specimen sequenced in a study of low-dose radiotherapy and immunotherapy resistance in tumors. Noted time point: after trial treatment. Treatment described: LDRT plus nivolumab, ipilimumab, low-dose cyclophosphamide and aspirin (RACIN trial). TCRs were amplified for roughly 22 PCR cycles with a constant-region primer and V-primer adapter. TCRdb re-analysed the reads in MiXCR, keeping a single row per CDR3 protein. The repertoire holds roughly 52,000 distinct CDR3 sequences, with roughly 31% as singletons. Material: PBMCs, obtained after low-dose radiotherapy plus immunotherapy. These receptor sequences come from a male donor with rectosigmoid adenocarcinoma.

Remarks on this clonotype: A far bigger clonotype differs at one base, so this is likely a read error. The chain combines TRBV6-8 with TRBJ2-1; 12 bases are a match to TRBD1. CDR3 length: 17 residues. V shed 0 bases and J 10 bases; nucleotides not matched to a gene: 10. Germline V gene data show CDR1 as MNHGY and CDR2 as SAAAGT. This CDR3 is CASSYSRGTGGSYEQFF. The CDR3 DNA follows: TGTGCCAGCAGTTACTCCAGGGGGACAGGGGGCAGCTACGAGCAGTTCTTC.

The rearrangement uses TRBV7-2 and TRBJ1-1; TRBD1 matches at 7 bases. V shed 6 bases, J shed 5 bases, and the junction held 6 bases outside the gene matches. The CDR3 contains 13 residues. Germline CDR1 is SGHTA and CDR2 is FQGNSA. The CDR3 here is CASRTTGVTEAFF. The CDR3 nucleotides are TGTGCCAGCAGAACTACAGGGGTAACTGAAGCTTTCTTT.